The 8 T cell receptor beta chains listed next were all sequenced from one sample in a study of OX40 agonist ivuxolimab in advanced cancers. The assay was immunoSEQ multiplex PCR, and TCRdb's table has in-frame clones only and misses some. The sample lists tens of thousands of clones; approximately 92% were seen once. The sequencing used CD4+ or CD8+ T cells sorted from blood, collected in a trial of the OX40 agonist ivuxolimab. These receptors were collected from an adult with an advanced solid tumor such as melanoma, head and neck, liver or kidney cancer.

This chain joins TRBV7-8 and TRBJ1-2; 7 bases fit TRBD1. This CDR3 comprises 14 residues. The germline gives CDR1 SGHVS, CDR2 FQNEAQ. V lost 4 bases, J lost 5 bases, and 7 bases stayed unmatched. CDR3 in amino acids: CASSSTGLIYGYTF. The CDR3 DNA follows: TGTGCCAGCAGCTCGACAGGGTTAATTTATGGCTACACCTTC.

V and J are TRBV4-2 and TRBJ2-1, with 7 bases identical to TRBD1. The CDR3 has 18 amino acids. J was trimmed by 4 bases and V by 0 bases; bases with no gene match: 12. Germline loops: CDR1 LGHNA, CDR2 YNFKEQ. CDR3 DNA sequence: TGTGCCAGCAGCCAAGAAGGCCCCGGGACAGAAATTTACAATGAGCAGTTCTTC. Its protein product is CASSQEGPGTEIYNEQFF.

The chain couples TRBV7-9 to TRBJ1-3, with 9 positions matching TRBD1. Germline V gives CDR1 SEHNR, CDR2 FQNEAQ (reference sequence). V gave up 3 bases and J gave up 8 bases; unmatched junction bases: 2. The CDR3 loop spans 13 amino acids. CDR3 in amino acids: CASSLDRGDTIYF. The CDR3 nucleotides read TGTGCCAGCAGCTTGGACAGGGGTGACACCATATATTTT. Using reference TRBV7-9 and TRBJ1-3 for the parts outside the CDR3, the full variable domain is DTGVSQNPRHKITKRGQNVTFRCDPISEHNRLYWYRQTLGQGPEFLTYFQNEAQLEKSRLLSDRFSAERPKGSFSTLEIQRTEQGDSAMYLCASSLDRGDTIYFGEGSWLTVV.

This clone is a singleton in its sample. J is TRBJ2-1 and V is TRBV7-8; D is unresolved. With 4 bases removed from V and 5 bases from J, the gap between germline ends came to 9 bases. Germline V gene sequence: CDR1 SGHVS, CDR2 FQNEAQ. The CDR3 runs 13 residues. CDR3 loop: CASSSGPHNEQFF. The CDR3 coding sequence is TGTGCCAGCAGCTCTGGACCCCACAATGAGCAGTTCTTC. The complete variable domain, with remaining parts taken from reference TRBV7-8 and TRBJ2-1, reads GAGVSQSPRYKVAKRGQDVALRCDPISGHVSLFWYQQALGQGPEFLTYFQNEAQLDKSGLPSDRFFAERPEGSVSTLKIQRTQQEDSAVYLCASSSGPHNEQFFGPGTRLTVL.

V and J are TRBV5-4 and TRBJ2-7; D gene ambiguous. Germline-derived CDR1 and CDR2 are SGHNT and YYREEE (reference sequence). The V end lost 2 bases, the J end lost 3 bases, and 9 bases lay between the germline ends. This CDR3 is built from 13 residues. The CDR3, as DNA: TGTGCCAGCAGCTTAGGAGATTTCTACGAGCAGTACTTC. This gives the protein CASSLGDFYEQYF.

The chain couples TRBV19 to TRBJ2-1; TRBD1 matches 10 bases. V shed 1 base and J 4 bases; nucleotides not matched to a gene: 1. Germline V gene lookup returns CDR1 LNHDA and CDR2 SQIVND (reference sequence). The CDR3 extends over 15 amino acids. The CDR3 spells CASSIGTGGYNEQFF. As DNA, the CDR3 is TGTGCCAGTAGTATAGGGACAGGGGGGTACAATGAGCAGTTCTTC.

This chain links TRBV6-1 with TRBJ2-7, with TRBD2 matching over 9 bases. Germline V gene sequence: CDR1 MNHNS, CDR2 SASEGT. J gave up 3 bases and V 3 bases, and 6 bases lay outside the gene matches. This CDR3 spans 15 amino acids. CDR3 nucleotide sequence: TGTGCCAGCAGTGAGTATTCTAGCGGGGACTACGAGCAGTACTTC. This gives the protein CASSEYSSGDYEQYF.

The CDR3 protein is CASSYSTSNEQFF. CDR3 in DNA: TGTGCCAGCAGTTACTCGACTAGTAATGAGCAGTTCTTC. The V gene is TRBV6-5, the J gene TRBJ2-1; D might be TRBD2 (6 bases). Trimming took 0 bases from V and 7 from J, leaving 7 bases between them. Germline V gene sequence: CDR1 MNHEY, CDR2 SVGAGI. This CDR3 is built from 13 residues.